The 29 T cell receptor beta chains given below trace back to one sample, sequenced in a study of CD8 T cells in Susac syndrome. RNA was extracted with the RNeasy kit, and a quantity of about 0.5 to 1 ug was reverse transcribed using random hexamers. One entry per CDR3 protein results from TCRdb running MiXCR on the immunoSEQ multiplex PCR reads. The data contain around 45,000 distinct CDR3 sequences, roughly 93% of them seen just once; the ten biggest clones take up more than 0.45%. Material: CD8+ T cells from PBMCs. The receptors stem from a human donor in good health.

The CDR3, as DNA: TGTGCCAGCAGTCAGGCCCGAATGGGGGGGAATGAGCAGTTCTTC. This codes for CASSQARMGGNEQFF. The chain employs TRBV28 and TRBJ2-1, with 7 bases aligning to TRBD2. With 5 bases clipped from V and 7 bases from J, the junction kept 11 bases outside the gene matches. Per the germline V gene, CDR1 is MDHEN and CDR2 is SYDVKM. The CDR3 spans 15 residues.

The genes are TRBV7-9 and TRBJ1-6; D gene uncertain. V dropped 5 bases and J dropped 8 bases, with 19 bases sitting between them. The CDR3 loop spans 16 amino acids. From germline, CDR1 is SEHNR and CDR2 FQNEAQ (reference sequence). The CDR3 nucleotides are TGTGCCAGCAGCGCCGGCGGGTGGGGTACTGATTCACCCCTCCACTTT. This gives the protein CASSAGGWGTDSPLHF.

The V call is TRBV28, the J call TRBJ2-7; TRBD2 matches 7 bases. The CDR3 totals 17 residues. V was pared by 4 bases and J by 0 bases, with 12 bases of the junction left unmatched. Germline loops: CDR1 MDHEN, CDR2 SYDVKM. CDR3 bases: TGTGCCAGCAGTTACCCAGATAGCGGGCCTATCTCCTACGAGCAGTACTTC. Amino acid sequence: CASSYPDSGPISYEQYF.

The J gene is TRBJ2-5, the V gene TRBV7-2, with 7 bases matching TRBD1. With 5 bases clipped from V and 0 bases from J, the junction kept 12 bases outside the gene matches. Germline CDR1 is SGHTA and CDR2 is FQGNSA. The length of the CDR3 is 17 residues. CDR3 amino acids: CASSPQRGQSYQETQYF. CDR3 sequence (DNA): TGTGCCAGCAGCCCGCAGAGGGGACAGTCGTACCAAGAGACCCAGTACTTC.

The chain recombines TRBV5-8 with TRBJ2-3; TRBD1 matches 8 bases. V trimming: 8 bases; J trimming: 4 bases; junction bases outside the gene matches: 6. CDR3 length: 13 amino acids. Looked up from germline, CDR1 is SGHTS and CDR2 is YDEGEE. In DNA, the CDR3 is TGTGCCAGATGGAACAGGGGGGCAGATACGCAGTATTTT. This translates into CARWNRGADTQYF.

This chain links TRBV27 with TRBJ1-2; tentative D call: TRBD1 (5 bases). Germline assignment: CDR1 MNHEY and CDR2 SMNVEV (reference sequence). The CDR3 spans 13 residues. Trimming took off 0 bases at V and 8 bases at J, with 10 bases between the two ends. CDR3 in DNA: TGTGCCAGCAGTTTATCGGGGGTAACGGGCTACACCTTC. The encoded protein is CASSLSGVTGYTF.

In nucleotides, the CDR3 is TGTGCCAGCAGCCCTCGTCCCTATGGCTACACCTTC. It codes for CASSPRPYGYTF. The chain couples TRBV13 to TRBJ1-2; the D is unclear. In germline, CDR1 is PRHDT, CDR2 FYEKMQ (reference sequence). The CDR3 spans 12 residues. The V end lost 5 bases, the J end lost 4 bases, and 8 bases lay between the germline ends.

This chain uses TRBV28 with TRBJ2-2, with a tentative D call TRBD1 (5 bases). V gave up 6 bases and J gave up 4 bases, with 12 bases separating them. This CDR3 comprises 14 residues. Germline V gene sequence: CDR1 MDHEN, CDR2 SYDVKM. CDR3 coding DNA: TGTGCCAGCAGCCTGGGGCACGGCACCGGGGAGCTGTTTTTT. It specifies CASSLGHGTGELFF.

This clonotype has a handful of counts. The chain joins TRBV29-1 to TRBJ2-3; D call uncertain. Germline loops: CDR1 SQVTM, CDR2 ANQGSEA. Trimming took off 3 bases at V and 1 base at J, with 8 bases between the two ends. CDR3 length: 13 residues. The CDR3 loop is CSVEGHGTDTQYF. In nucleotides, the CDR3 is TGCAGCGTTGAGGGTCATGGCACAGATACGCAGTATTTT.

The CDR3 sequence is CASRPLHSNQPQHF. In DNA form, the CDR3 reads TGCGCCAGCAGGCCCCTACATAGCAATCAGCCCCAGCATTTT. This chain links TRBV4-1 with TRBJ1-5, with D hard to call. CDR1 MGHRA and CDR2 YSYEKL come from the germline V gene. The CDR3 length is 14 residues. The V end was cut by 6 bases, the J end by 0 bases, with 9 bases between.

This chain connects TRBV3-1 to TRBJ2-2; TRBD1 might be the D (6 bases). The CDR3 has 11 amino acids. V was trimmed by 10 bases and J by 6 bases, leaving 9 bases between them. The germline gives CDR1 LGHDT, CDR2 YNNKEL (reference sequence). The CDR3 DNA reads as TGTGCCACAGGGGAGTCCGGGGAGCTGTTTTTT. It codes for CATGESGELFF. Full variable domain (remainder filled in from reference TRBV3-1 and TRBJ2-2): DTAVSQTPKYLVTQMGNDKSIKCEQNLGHDTMYWYKQDSKKFLKIMFSYNNKELIINETVPNRFSPKSPDKAHLNLHINSLELGDSAVYFCATGESGELFFGEGSRLTVL.

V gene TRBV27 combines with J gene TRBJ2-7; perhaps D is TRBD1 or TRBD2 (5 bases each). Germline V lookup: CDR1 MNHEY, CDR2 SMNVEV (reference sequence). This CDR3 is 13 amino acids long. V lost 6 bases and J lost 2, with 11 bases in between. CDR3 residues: CASSHGAAYEQYF. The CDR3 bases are TGTGCCAGCAGCCACGGGGCGGCCTACGAGCAGTACTTC.

CDR3 bases: TGTGCCAGCAGTTTCTCTAGCCGCTCCTACAATGAGCAGTTCTTC. Translated: CASSFSSRSYNEQFF. The chain couples TRBV12-3 or TRBV12-4 to TRBJ2-1, with D possibly matching TRBD2 (5 bases). The V end lost 3 bases, the J end lost 0 bases, and 9 bases lay between the germline ends. CDR3 length: 15 amino acids.

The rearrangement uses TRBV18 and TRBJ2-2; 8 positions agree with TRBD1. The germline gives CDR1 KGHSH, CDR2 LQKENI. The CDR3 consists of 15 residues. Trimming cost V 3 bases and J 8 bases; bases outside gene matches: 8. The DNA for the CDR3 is TGTGCCAGCTCACCCTCGGACAGGGAAATTGGGGAGCTGTTTTTT. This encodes CASSPSDREIGELFF. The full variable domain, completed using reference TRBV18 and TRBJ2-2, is NAGVMQNPRHLVRRRGQEARLRCSPMKGHSHVYWYRQLPEEGLKFMVYLQKENIIDESGMPKERFSAEFPKEGPSILRIQQVVRGDSAAYFCASSPSDREIGELFFGEGSRLTVL.

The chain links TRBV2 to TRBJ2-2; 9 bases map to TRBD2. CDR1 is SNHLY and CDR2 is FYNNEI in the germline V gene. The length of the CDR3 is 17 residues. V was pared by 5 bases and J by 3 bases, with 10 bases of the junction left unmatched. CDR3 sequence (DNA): TGTGCCAGCAGTTCCCTAGCGGGAAGGGGGGACACCGGGGAGCTGTTTTTT. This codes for CASSSLAGRGDTGELFF. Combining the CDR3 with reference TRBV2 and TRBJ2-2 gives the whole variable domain EPEVTQTPSHQVTQMGQEVILRCVPISNHLYFYWYRQILGQKVEFLVSFYNNEISEKSEIFDDQFSVERPDGSNFTLKIRSTKLEDSAMYFCASSSLAGRGDTGELFFGEGSRLTVL.

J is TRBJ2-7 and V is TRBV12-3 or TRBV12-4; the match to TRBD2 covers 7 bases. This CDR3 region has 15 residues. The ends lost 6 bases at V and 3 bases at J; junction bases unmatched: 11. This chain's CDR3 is CASSPSKGGSYEQYF. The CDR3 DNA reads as TGTGCCAGCAGCCCTTCTAAGGGAGGGAGCTACGAGCAGTACTTC.

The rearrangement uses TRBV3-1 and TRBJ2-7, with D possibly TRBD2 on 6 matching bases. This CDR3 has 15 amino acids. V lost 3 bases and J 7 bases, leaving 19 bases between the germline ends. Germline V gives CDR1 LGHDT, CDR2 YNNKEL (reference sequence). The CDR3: CASSHGGPAPGEQYF. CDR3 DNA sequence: TGTGCCAGCAGCCACGGAGGGCCGGCTCCCGGTGAGCAGTACTTC.

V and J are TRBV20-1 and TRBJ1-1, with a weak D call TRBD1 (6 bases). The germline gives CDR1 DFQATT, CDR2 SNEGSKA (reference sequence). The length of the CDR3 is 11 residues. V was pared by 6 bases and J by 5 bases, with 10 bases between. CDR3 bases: TGCAGTGCCGACCAGGGGACTGAAGCTTTCTTT. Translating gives CSADQGTEAFF.

The DNA for the CDR3 is TGTGCCAGCAGCCCAGGGTACGGAGCTTTCTTT. Translation gives CASSPGYGAFF. The chain uses TRBV28 and TRBJ1-1; D may be TRBD1 (5 bases). The CDR3 covers 11 residues. V was cut by 6 bases and J by 10 bases, with 12 bases left in between. In germline, CDR1 is MDHEN, CDR2 SYDVKM.

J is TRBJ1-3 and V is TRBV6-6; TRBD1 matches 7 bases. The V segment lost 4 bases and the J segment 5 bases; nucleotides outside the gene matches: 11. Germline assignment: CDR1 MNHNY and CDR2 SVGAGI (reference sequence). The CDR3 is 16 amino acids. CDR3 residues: CASSSSRQGLRNTIYF. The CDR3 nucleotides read TGTGCCAGCAGTTCCTCCCGACAGGGTTTGCGAAACACCATATATTTT.

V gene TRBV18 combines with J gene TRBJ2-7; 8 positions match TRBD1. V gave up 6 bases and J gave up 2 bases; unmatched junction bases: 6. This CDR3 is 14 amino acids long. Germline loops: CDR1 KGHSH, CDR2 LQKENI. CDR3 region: CASSGTGSPYEQYF. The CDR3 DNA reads TGTGCCAGCTCCGGGACAGGCTCCCCCTACGAGCAGTACTTC.

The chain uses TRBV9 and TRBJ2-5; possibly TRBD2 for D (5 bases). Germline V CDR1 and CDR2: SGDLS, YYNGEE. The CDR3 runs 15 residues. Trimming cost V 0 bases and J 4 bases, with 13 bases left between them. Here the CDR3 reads CASSVAGSRAETQYF. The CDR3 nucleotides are TGTGCCAGCAGCGTAGCGGGGTCGAGAGCAGAGACCCAGTACTTC.

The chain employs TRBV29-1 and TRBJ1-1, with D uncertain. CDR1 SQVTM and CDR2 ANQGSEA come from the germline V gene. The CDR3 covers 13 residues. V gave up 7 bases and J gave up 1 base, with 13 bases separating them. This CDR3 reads CSAANGKNTEAFF. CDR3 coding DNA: TGCAGCGCAGCCAACGGGAAGAACACTGAAGCTTTCTTT.

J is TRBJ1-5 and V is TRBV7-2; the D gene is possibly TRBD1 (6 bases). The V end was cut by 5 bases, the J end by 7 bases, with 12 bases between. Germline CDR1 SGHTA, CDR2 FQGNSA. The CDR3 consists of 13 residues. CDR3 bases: TGTGCCAGCAGCAGCAGGGGTGGACAGCCCCAGCATTTT. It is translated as CASSSRGGQPQHF. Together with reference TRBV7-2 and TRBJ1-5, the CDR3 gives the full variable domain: GAGVSQSPSNKVTEKGKDVELRCDPISGHTALYWYRQSLGQGLEFLIYFQGNSAPDKSGLPSDRFSAERTGGSVSTLTIQRTQQEDSAVYLCASSSRGGQPQHFGDGTRLSIL.

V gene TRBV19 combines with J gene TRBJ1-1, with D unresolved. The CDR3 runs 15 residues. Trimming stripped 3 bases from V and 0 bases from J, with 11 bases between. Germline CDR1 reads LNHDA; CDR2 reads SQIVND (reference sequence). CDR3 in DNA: TGTGCCAGTAGTATTGGGGTCGGCCTGAACACTGAAGCTTTCTTT. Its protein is CASSIGVGLNTEAFF. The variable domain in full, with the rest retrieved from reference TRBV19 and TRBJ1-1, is DGGITQSPKYLFRKEGQNVTLSCEQNLNHDAMYWYRQDPGQGLRLIYYSQIVNDFQKGDIAEGYSVSREKKESFPLTVTSAQKNPTAFYLCASSIGVGLNTEAFFGQGTRLTVV.

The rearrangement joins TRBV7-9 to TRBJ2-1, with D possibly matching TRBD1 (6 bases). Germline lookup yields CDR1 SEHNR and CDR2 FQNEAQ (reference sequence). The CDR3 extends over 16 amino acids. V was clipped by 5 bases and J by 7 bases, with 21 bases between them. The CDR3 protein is CASSQVGRSQGNEQFF. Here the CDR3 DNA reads TGTGCCAGCAGCCAGGTGGGGCGAAGTCAGGGGAATGAGCAGTTCTTC.

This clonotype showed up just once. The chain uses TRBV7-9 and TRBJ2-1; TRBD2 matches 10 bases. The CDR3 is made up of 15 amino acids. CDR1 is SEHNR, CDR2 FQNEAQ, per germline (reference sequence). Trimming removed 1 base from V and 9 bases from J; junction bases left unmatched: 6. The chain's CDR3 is CASSLVSGREVEQFF. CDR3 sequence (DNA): TGTGCCAGCAGCTTAGTGAGCGGGAGGGAGGTTGAGCAGTTCTTC.

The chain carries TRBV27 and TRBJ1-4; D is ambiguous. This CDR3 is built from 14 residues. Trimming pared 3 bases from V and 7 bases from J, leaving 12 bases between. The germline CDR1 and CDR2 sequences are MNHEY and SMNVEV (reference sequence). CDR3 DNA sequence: TGTGCCAGCAGTTTTTCTTCCAACGGTGAAAAACTGTTTTTT. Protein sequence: CASSFSSNGEKLFF.

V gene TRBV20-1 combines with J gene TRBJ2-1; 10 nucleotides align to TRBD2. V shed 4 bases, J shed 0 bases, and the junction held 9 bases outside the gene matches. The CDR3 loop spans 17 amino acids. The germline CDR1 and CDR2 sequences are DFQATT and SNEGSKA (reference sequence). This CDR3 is CSATAESGRASYNEQFF. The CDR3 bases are TGCAGTGCTACCGCTGAGAGCGGGAGGGCCTCCTACAATGAGCAGTTCTTC.